Here is one T cell receptor beta chain with its context. The antigen is undetermined. V trimming: 4 bases; J trimming: 7 bases; junction bases outside the gene matches: 7. The CDR3 totals 16 residues. Germline V gives CDR1 MDHEN, CDR2 SYDVKM. These data are taken from a study of shared clonotypes between healthy human individuals. Study results and caveats: An expected dependence of interdonor clonotype sharing on sequencing depth was noted.

Method: immunoSEQ multiplex PCR; TCRdb's copy keeps in-frame clones and lacks some. The sample records about 2.3 million clones, around 90% being singletons. The specimen sequenced was naive CD4+ T cells from PBMCs. As to subset: CD45RA+ positively selected. This TCR was recovered from a man between 18 and 35 years old in good health. Some clones in this sample may be carry-over from other donors' samples. The V gene is TRBV28, the J gene TRBJ2-2, with 12 bases aligning to TRBD2. The CDR3 DNA reads TGTGCCAGCAGTTCTAGCGGGAGGGCCCTTGTCGGGGAGCTGTTTTTT. As protein: CASSSSGRALVGELFF.